The 29 T cell receptor beta chains reported below all come from one sample, sequenced in a study of graft-versus-host responses after intestinal transplantation. Irradiated, violet-dye-labeled stimulators (roughly 200,000) were plated alongside roughly 200,000 CFSE-labeled responders. Sequencing was performed with immunoSEQ multiplex PCR; in TCRdb, only in-frame clones are kept and a portion is missing. The table has approximately 15,000 clones, roughly 32% seen once. The source material was alloreactive CD8+ T cells from a mixed lymphocyte reaction culture, sampled before intestinal transplant. As to subset: CFSE-low proliferating T cells sorted from approximately six-day pre-transplant mixed lymphocyte reaction (GvH or HvG direction). These receptors all come from a human patient who received an intestinal transplant.

This clone is labeled medium-sized (0.01 to 0.1%). This chain connects TRBV10-1 to TRBJ2-7; perhaps D is TRBD1 or TRBD2 (6 bases each). Per the germline V gene, CDR1 is WNHNN and CDR2 is SYGVQD (reference sequence). This CDR3 region has 11 residues. V was trimmed by 8 bases and J by 12 bases, leaving 17 bases between them. The CDR3 here is CASYDGGRVYF. Written as DNA, the CDR3 is TGCGCCAGCTACGACGGGGGCAGGGTGTACTTC.

This clone was seen only once. This CDR3 is CASSWAGGNEQFF. CDR3 sequence (DNA): TGTGCCAGCAGTTGGGCAGGCGGGAATGAGCAGTTCTTC. V gene TRBV27 combines with J gene TRBJ2-1; the D gene is possibly TRBD2 (5 bases). The CDR3 is 13 amino acids. V lost 4 bases, J lost 7 bases, and 11 bases lay in between. Per the germline V gene, CDR1 is MNHEY and CDR2 is SMNVEV (reference sequence).

The chain couples TRBV4-2 to TRBJ2-7, with 7 bases matching TRBD2. CDR3 size: 15 residues. Trimming at V came to 3 bases and at J to 3 bases, leaving 8 bases not matched to a gene. CDR1 is LGHNA, CDR2 YNFKEQ, per germline. CDR3 nucleotides: TGTGCCAGCAGCCAGGGGGAGGGCTATCGCTACGAGCAGTACTTC. Its protein product is CASSQGEGYRYEQYF.

Only a few counts were recorded for this clone. The chain recombines TRBV9 with TRBJ2-3; D might be TRBD2 (7 bases). CDR1 SGDLS and CDR2 YYNGEE come from the germline V gene. The CDR3 has 17 amino acids. V was shortened by 0 bases and J by 0 bases, with 14 bases between the two germline ends. The CDR3: CASSVAGGPPSTDTQYF. In DNA, the CDR3 is TGTGCCAGCAGCGTAGCGGGGGGCCCTCCTAGCACAGATACGCAGTATTTT.

The chain has TRBV6-1 and TRBJ2-5; 13 nucleotides agree with TRBD2. The V segment lost 10 bases and the J segment 2 bases; nucleotides outside the gene matches: 7. CDR1 MNHNS and CDR2 SASEGT come from the germline V gene. CDR3 length: 15 amino acids. CDR3 amino acids: CATDKTSGGQETQYF. The CDR3 nucleotides read TGTGCCACCGATAAGACTAGCGGGGGGCAAGAGACCCAGTACTTC.

This chain links TRBV7-9 with TRBJ1-5, with D perhaps matching TRBD1 (5 bases). Germline CDR1 SEHNR, CDR2 FQNEAQ (reference sequence). This CDR3 spans 17 amino acids. Trimming pared 1 base from V and 4 bases from J, leaving 17 bases between. Written as DNA, the CDR3 is TGTGCCAGCAGCTTAGAGGGGCCTTTGTTGTTAAATCAGCCCCAGCATTTT. Its protein product is CASSLEGPLLLNQPQHF.

This clone was counted a few times. The J gene is TRBJ2-1, the V gene TRBV7-7; no definite D call. The CDR3 runs 13 residues. Germline assignment: CDR1 SSHAT and CDR2 FNYEAQ (reference sequence). V lost 1 base, J lost 4 bases, and 5 bases lay in between. The chain's CDR3 is CASSLDSYNEQFF. CDR3 DNA: TGTGCCAGCAGCTTAGACTCTTACAATGAGCAGTTCTTC.

This chain joins TRBV19 and TRBJ2-2; 11 positions match TRBD2. The CDR3 is 20 amino acids. Germline CDR1 reads LNHDA; CDR2 reads SQIVND (reference sequence). The junction had 13 bases not matched to a gene; V was cut back by 4 bases and J by 0 bases. The CDR3 region has the DNA TGTGCCAGTAGTAACCCCCCCTGGACTAGCGGGTTCCCGAACACCGGGGAGCTGTTTTTT. Translation gives CASSNPPWTSGFPNTGELFF.

This clone has more than one count but fewer than ten. V gene TRBV12-5 combines with J gene TRBJ2-1; no definite D call. This CDR3 spans 15 amino acids. With 0 bases removed from V and 7 bases from J, the gap between germline ends came to 13 bases. Germline CDR1 and CDR2: LGHNT and FRNRAP. As DNA, the CDR3 is TGTGCTAGTGGTTTGGTACAAGGTATGGAGAATGAGCAGTTCTTC. This encodes CASGLVQGMENEQFF.

The chain links TRBV7-9 to TRBJ1-6, with a weak D call TRBD1 (5 bases). The CDR3 sequence is 13 residues long. Germline lookup yields CDR1 SEHNR and CDR2 FQNEAQ (reference sequence). The V end lost 7 bases, the J end lost 14 bases, and 18 bases lay between the germline ends. The CDR3 sequence is CASTTVGAATLHF. The CDR3 DNA sequence: TGTGCCAGCACCACTGTTGGGGCCGCGACCCTCCACTTT.

This rearrangement joins TRBV5-5 to TRBJ2-2, with D unclear. This CDR3 spans 13 amino acids. Germline CDR1 reads SGHKS; CDR2 reads YYEKEE (reference sequence). Deletions cut 0 bases from V and 5 bases from J, with 5 bases between. The CDR3 DNA reads TGTGCCAGCAGCTTGGAGTCTACCGGGGAGCTGTTTTTT. Translated, it gives CASSLESTGELFF. The whole variable domain, filled in from reference TRBV5-5 and TRBJ2-2, reads DAGVTQSPTHLIKTRGQQVTLRCSPISGHKSVSWYQQVLGQGPQFIFQYYEKEERGRGNFPDRFSARQFPNYSSELNVNALLLGDSALYLCASSLESTGELFFGEGSRLTVL.

The CDR3 sequence is CASSLDPHGYTF. CDR3 nucleotide sequence: TGTGCCAGCAGCTTAGATCCACACGGCTACACCTTC. The chain has TRBV13 and TRBJ1-2; D unclear. CDR3 length: 12 amino acids. The ends were cut back, 1 base at V and 8 bases at J, with 8 bases in the middle. Germline V CDR1 and CDR2: PRHDT, FYEKMQ (reference sequence).

The chain joins TRBV30 to TRBJ2-7, with D tentatively TRBD2 (5 bases). The CDR3 totals 14 residues. V was cut by 2 bases and J by 9 bases, with 20 bases left in between. The germline V gene encodes CDR1 GTSNPN and CDR2 SVGIG (reference sequence). The CDR3 DNA reads TGTGCCTGGAGTTCCGGAGTCGGGGTGTCCGGGCAGTACTTC. Translating gives CAWSSGVGVSGQYF.

The gene calls are TRBV7-3 and TRBJ2-1; 9 bases fit TRBD1. CDR3 length equals 15 residues. CDR1 SGHTA and CDR2 FQGTGA come from the germline V gene. The trim removed 4 bases at V and 0 bases at J, leaving 1 base unmatched. The CDR3 coding sequence is TGTGCCAGCAGCTCGACAGGGGGCTCCTACAATGAGCAGTTCTTC. Translating it yields CASSSTGGSYNEQFF.

The genes are TRBV6-9 and TRBJ2-7; D might be TRBD1 (6 bases). Germline loops: CDR1 MNHGY, CDR2 SVAAGI. This CDR3 contains 12 residues. V was cut by 6 bases and J by 5 bases, with 11 bases left in between. The CDR3 reads CASREGGHEQYF. DNA of the CDR3: TGTGCCAGCAGGGAAGGGGGACACGAGCAGTACTTC.

This clone was observed a handful of times. The J gene is TRBJ1-5, the V gene TRBV6-5; D unclear. V was cut by 3 bases and J by 0 bases, with 6 bases left in between. Germline loops: CDR1 MNHEY, CDR2 SVGAGI. The CDR3 extends over 14 amino acids. The DNA of the CDR3 is TGTGCCAGCAGTTATGTTTATAGCAATCAGCCCCAGCATTTT. It yields the protein CASSYVYSNQPQHF.

V and J are TRBV27 and TRBJ2-2, with 7 bases that match TRBD2. This CDR3 is built from 14 residues. Germline CDR1 reads MNHEY; CDR2 reads SMNVEV (reference sequence). Trimming cost V 5 bases and J 2 bases; bases outside gene matches: 2. The CDR3 loop reads CASSPGLNTGELFF. The CDR3 DNA is TGTGCCAGCAGTCCGGGACTAAACACCGGGGAGCTGTTTTTT.

This clone was observed a handful of times. The chain links TRBV27 to TRBJ2-3; D is ambiguous. V lost 5 bases and J lost 0, with 3 bases in between. The germline CDR1 and CDR2 sequences are MNHEY and SMNVEV (reference sequence). The CDR3 spans 12 residues. CDR3 sequence (DNA): TGTGCCAGCAGTCCAAGCACAGATACGCAGTATTTT. Residues: CASSPSTDTQYF.

The chain links TRBV27 to TRBJ2-5; tentative D call: TRBD2 (5 bases). Germline loops: CDR1 MNHEY, CDR2 SMNVEV (reference sequence). The CDR3 extends over 15 amino acids. V lost 2 bases to trimming and J lost 4 bases, with 14 bases between them. This CDR3 is CASSLGSGWRETQYF. The CDR3 DNA sequence: TGTGCCAGCAGTTTAGGGTCGGGGTGGAGAGAGACCCAGTACTTC.

CDR3 bases: TGTGCCAGCGGGTCGGGCTATGGCTACACCTTC. This sequence encodes CASGSGYGYTF. The chain links TRBV13 to TRBJ1-2; D is ambiguous. V lost 8 bases to trimming and J lost 4 bases, with 8 bases between them. Germline-derived CDR1 and CDR2 are PRHDT and FYEKMQ (reference sequence). CDR3 length: 11 residues.

This clone has more than one count but fewer than ten. The V and J genes are TRBV7-9 and TRBJ1-4; D possibly corresponds to TRBD1 (5 bases). This CDR3 region has 15 residues. Germline V gene data show CDR1 as SEHNR and CDR2 as FQNEAQ (reference sequence). V lost 1 base and J 0 bases, leaving 6 bases between the germline ends. This CDR3 reads CASSLEGPTNEKLFF. The CDR3 region has the DNA TGTGCCAGCAGCTTAGAGGGGCCAACTAATGAAAAACTGTTTTTT.

The chain has TRBV7-3 and TRBJ2-3; TRBD2 matches at 7 bases. V dropped 2 bases and J dropped 2; count of bases not matched to a gene: 4. From germline, CDR1 is SGHTA and CDR2 FQGTGA. CDR3 length equals 15 residues. The CDR3 DNA follows: TGTGCCAGCAGCTTAGGGACTACTAACACAGATACGCAGTATTTT. Encoded protein: CASSLGTTNTDTQYF.

This clone was recorded a few times. V gene TRBV7-2 combines with J gene TRBJ2-7; the D gene is possibly TRBD2 (7 bases). V dropped 2 bases and J dropped 0 bases, with 11 bases sitting between them. Germline V gives CDR1 SGHTA, CDR2 FQGNSA. The CDR3 is 15 amino acids. The CDR3 nucleotides read TGTGCCAGCAGCTTAATGGGGGGGCCCTCCTACGAGCAGTACTTC. Translation gives CASSLMGGPSYEQYF.

Of note for this clone: Since a much larger clone is just one base distant, this may be a read error. The J gene is TRBJ2-1, the V gene TRBV7-3, with unresolved D. The CDR3 contains 11 residues. In germline, CDR1 is SGHTA, CDR2 FQGTGA. Trimming pared 2 bases from V and 6 bases from J, leaving 2 bases between. The CDR3 nucleotides are TGTGCCAGCAGCTTAGGCAATGAGCAGTTCTTC. This encodes CASSLGNEQFF.

This clone turned up a few times. The chain is built from TRBV7-7 and TRBJ2-2, with D possibly being TRBD2 (6 bases). The V end was cut by 5 bases, the J end by 5 bases, with 12 bases between. The CDR3 consists of 14 residues. The germline V gene has CDR1 SSHAT and CDR2 FNYEAQ (reference sequence). The CDR3 region is CASSVDYLTGELFF. Here the CDR3 DNA reads TGTGCCAGCAGCGTGGACTATCTTACCGGGGAGCTGTTTTTT.

The gene calls are TRBV19 and TRBJ1-5, with D possibly TRBD1 on 6 matching bases. Trimming stripped 8 bases from V and 7 bases from J, with 15 bases between. CDR3 size: 13 residues. Germline V CDR1 and CDR2: LNHDA, SQIVND (reference sequence). This CDR3 reads CASGLQGNQPQHF. CDR3 nucleotides: TGTGCCAGTGGGTTACAGGGTAACCAGCCCCAGCATTTT. The variable domain in full, completed from reference TRBV19 and TRBJ1-5, reads DGGITQSPKYLFRKEGQNVTLSCEQNLNHDAMYWYRQDPGQGLRLIYYSQIVNDFQKGDIAEGYSVSREKKESFPLTVTSAQKNPTAFYLCASGLQGNQPQHFGDGTRLSIL.

The chain recombines TRBV10-3 with TRBJ1-2; D is uncertain. The CDR3 is 13 residues long. Trimming took off 10 bases at V and 4 bases at J, with 16 bases between the two ends. CDR1 and CDR2 (germline): ENHRY, SYGVKD. The CDR3 DNA is TGTGCCAGCTGGGGTCACTCAGGCTATGGCTACACCTTC. Encoded protein: CASWGHSGYGYTF.

In this sample, this clone turned up a few times. The chain recombines TRBV6-1 with TRBJ1-5; D is uncertain. Trimming took off 8 bases at V and 6 bases at J, with 17 bases between the two ends. This CDR3 comprises 14 residues. Germline CDR1 reads MNHNS; CDR2 reads SASEGT. The CDR3 is CASRGNGAGQPQHF. The CDR3 DNA follows: TGTGCCAGCCGGGGAAACGGAGCTGGTCAGCCCCAGCATTTT.

Only a few counts were recorded for this clone. This chain connects TRBV9 to TRBJ1-1; D remains unclear. V lost 0 bases to trimming and J lost 4 bases, with 13 bases between them. The germline V gene has CDR1 SGDLS and CDR2 YYNGEE. CDR3 length: 15 amino acids. The CDR3 nucleotides are TGTGCCAGCAGCGTAGAGCCGGGTGTTTTCACTGAAGCTTTCTTT. This encodes CASSVEPGVFTEAFF.